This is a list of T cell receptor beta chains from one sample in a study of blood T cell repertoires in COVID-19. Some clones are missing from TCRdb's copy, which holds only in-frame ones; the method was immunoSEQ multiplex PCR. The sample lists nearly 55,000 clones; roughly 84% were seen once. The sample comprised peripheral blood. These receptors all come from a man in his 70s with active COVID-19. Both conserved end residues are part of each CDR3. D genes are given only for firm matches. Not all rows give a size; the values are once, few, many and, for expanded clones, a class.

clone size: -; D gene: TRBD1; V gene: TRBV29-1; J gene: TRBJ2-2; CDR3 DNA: TGCAGCGTTGATGGGACAGGCCTGGGGGAGCTGTTTTTT; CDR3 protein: CSVDGTGLGELFF
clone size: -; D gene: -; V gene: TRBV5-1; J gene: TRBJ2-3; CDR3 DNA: TGCGCCAGCAGCGACTTCACAGATACGCAGTATTTT; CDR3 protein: CASSDFTDTQYF
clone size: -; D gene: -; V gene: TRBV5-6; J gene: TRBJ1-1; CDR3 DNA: TGTGCCAGCAGCAAGGACAGAAACACTGAAGCTTTCTTT; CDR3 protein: CASSKDRNTEAFF
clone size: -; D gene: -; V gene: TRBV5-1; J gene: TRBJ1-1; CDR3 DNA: TGCGCCAGCAGCTTGGCCTTGGGCTACACTGAAGCTTTCTTT; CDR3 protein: CASSLALGYTEAFF
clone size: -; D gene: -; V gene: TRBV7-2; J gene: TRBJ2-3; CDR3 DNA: TGTGCCAGCAGCTTGGCTAGAGGCCGCACAGATACGCAGTATTTT; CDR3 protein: CASSLARGRTDTQYF
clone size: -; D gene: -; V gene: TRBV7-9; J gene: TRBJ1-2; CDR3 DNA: TGTGCCAGCAGCCTTAGAGACTCTGGCTACACCTTC; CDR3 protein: CASSLRDSGYTF
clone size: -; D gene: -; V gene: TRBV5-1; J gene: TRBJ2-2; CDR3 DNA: TGCGCCAGCGGTCTTCAGGGCGACACCGGGGAGCTGTTTTTT; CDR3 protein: CASGLQGDTGELFF
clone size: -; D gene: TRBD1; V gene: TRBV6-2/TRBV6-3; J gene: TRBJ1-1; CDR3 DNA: TGTGCCAGCAGTTACCAGGGGGGCACTGAAGCTTTCTTT; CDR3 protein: CASSYQGGTEAFF
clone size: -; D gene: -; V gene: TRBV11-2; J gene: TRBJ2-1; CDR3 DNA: TGTGCCAGCAGCCGTAGGCGGGGGCAGGGTGGGAATGAGCAGTTCTTC; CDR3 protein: CASSRRRGQGGNEQFF
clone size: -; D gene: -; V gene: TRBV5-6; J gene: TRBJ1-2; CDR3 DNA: TGTGCCAGCAGCTTGCCGGGGGGCTATGGCTACACCTTC; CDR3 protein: CASSLPGGYGYTF
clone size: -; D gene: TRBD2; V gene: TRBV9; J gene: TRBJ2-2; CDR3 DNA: TGTGCCAGCACCTGGACCGGGACTACGAACACCGGGGAGCTGTTTTTT; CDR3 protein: CASTWTGTTNTGELFF
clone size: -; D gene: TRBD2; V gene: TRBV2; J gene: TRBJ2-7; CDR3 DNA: TGTGCCAGCAGTGTGGGGAGCGGGGTCGAGCAGTACTTC; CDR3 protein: CASSVGSGVEQYF
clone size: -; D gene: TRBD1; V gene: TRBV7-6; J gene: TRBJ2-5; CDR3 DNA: TGTGCCAGCAGATTTAGACAGGGGAATTGGGCCCAGTACTTC; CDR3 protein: CASRFRQGNWAQYF
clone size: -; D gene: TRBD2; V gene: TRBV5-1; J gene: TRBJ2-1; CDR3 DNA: TGCGCCAGCAGCTCTAGCGGGGGGGCCTATGAGCAGTTCTTC; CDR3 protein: CASSSSGGAYEQFF
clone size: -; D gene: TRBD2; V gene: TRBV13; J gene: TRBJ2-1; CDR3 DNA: TGTGCCAGCAGTCCAACTAGCGGGGGCCCGGGCAATGAGCAGTTCTTC; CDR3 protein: CASSPTSGGPGNEQFF
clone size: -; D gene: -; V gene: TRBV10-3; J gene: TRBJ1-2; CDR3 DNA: TGTGCCATCAGTCCCCTAGGTGGAAATGCTAACTATGGCTACACCTTC; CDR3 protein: CAISPLGGNANYGYTF
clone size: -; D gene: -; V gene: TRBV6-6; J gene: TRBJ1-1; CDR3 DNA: TGTGCCAGCACCCCCGGGGGGCTGGGTACTGAAGCTTTCTTT; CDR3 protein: CASTPGGLGTEAFF
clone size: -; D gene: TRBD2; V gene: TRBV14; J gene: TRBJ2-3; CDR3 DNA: TGTGCCAGCAGCCCCCATTTCGGATTGGCGGGGGGACCCTTCACAGATACGCAGTATTTT; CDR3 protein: CASSPHFGLAGGPFTDTQYF
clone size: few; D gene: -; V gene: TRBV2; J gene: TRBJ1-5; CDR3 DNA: TGTGCCAGCAGGGCAGGCCTTAGCAATCAGCCCCAGCATTTT; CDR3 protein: CASRAGLSNQPQHF
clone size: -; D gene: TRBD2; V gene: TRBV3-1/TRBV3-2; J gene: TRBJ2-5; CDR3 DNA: TGTGCCAGCAGGCGGACTAGCGGGGGGGCCAGAGAGACCCAGTACTTC; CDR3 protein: CASRRTSGGARETQYF
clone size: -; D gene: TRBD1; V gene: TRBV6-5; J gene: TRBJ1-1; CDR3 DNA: TGTGCCAGCAACGACAGGGGACATCCTGAAGCTTTCTTT; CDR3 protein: CASNDRGHPEAFF
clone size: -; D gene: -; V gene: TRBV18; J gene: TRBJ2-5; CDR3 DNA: TGTGCCAGCTCACCGGCGGCAGAGACCCAGTACTTC; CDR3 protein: CASSPAAETQYF
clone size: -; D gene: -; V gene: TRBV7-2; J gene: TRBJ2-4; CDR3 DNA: TGTGCCAGCAGCTTAGGGGGGGGGCGCATTCAGTACTTC; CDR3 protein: CASSLGGGRIQYF
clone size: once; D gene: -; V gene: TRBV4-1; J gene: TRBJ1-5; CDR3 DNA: TGCGCCAGCAGCCCCACCCAGTCTGGGAGTCAGCCCCAGCATTTT; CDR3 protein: CASSPTQSGSQPQHF
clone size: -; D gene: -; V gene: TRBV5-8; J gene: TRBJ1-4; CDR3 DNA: TGTGCCAGCAGCTTGTCCAGGGCTACAACTAATGAAAAACTGTTTTTT; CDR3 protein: CASSLSRATTNEKLFF
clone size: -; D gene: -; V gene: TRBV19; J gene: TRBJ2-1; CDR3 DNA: TGTGCCAGTACACCCCAGGGGAGCCGCTCCTACAATGAGCAGTTCTTC; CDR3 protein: CASTPQGSRSYNEQFF